These 8 T cell receptor beta chains were sequenced from one sample in a study of monozygotic twins with inflammatory bowel disease. TCRdb reprocessed the 5' RACE reads and stores each CDR3 protein as one record, lacking DNA. This table holds under 350,000 distinct CDR3 sequences. Source material: blood. Every receptor here comes from a human donor with ulcerative colitis or Crohn's disease, or a healthy co-twin of an affected twin (not recorded which).

This chain connects TRBV9 to TRBJ2-3; TCRdb names TRBD2, which stays unverified in the absence of DNA. The CDR3 runs 14 residues. Germline V CDR1 and CDR2: SGDLS, YYNGEE. CDR3 sequence reads: CASSFGEGTDTQYF.

V and J are TRBV6-1 and TRBJ2-4; the TCRdb D gene call, TRBD2, has no DNA to confirm it. The CDR3 has 13 amino acids. CDR1 is MNHNS and CDR2 is SASEGT in the germline V gene. The CDR3 loop reads CASSERMRDSAYF.

The genes are TRBV15 and TRBJ2-3; TCRdb indicates TRBD2, and absent DNA this call remains unverified. The germline V gene encodes CDR1 LNHNV and CDR2 YYDKDF (reference sequence). The CDR3 extends over 15 amino acids. The CDR3 here is CATSRVAGGGDTQYF.

The rearrangement links TRBV29-1 to TRBJ2-3; TCRdb indicates TRBD1, and absent DNA this call remains unverified. Germline-derived CDR1 and CDR2 are SQVTM and ANQGSEA. The CDR3 covers 13 residues. The CDR3 loop reads CSVEQGPEATQYF.

The chain recombines TRBV12-3 or TRBV12-4 with TRBJ2-7; with no DNA, the TCRdb D assignment of TRBD1 cannot be verified. This CDR3 spans 17 amino acids. The CDR3 reads CASTWGTGGQSSYEQYF.

The V and J genes are TRBV14 and TRBJ2-7; TCRdb returns TRBD1, unconfirmable since there is no DNA. Germline V gene lookup returns CDR1 SGHDN and CDR2 FVKESK. CDR3 length: 15 residues. The CDR3 sequence: CASSQVLPGLYEQYF. Drawing the rest from reference TRBV14 and TRBJ2-7, the complete variable domain is EAGVTQFPSHSVIEKGQTVTLRCDPISGHDNLYWYRRVMGKEIKFLLHFVKESKQDESGMPNNRFLAERTGGTYSTLKVQPAELEDSGVYFCASSQVLPGLYEQYFGPGTRLTVT.

The chain joins TRBV28 to TRBJ2-7; without DNA, the TCRdb call of TRBD1 cannot be checked. This CDR3 spans 12 amino acids. Per the germline V gene, CDR1 is MDHEN and CDR2 is SYDVKM. The CDR3 loop reads CATRQVPYEQYF.

This chain joins TRBV18 and TRBJ2-2; without DNA, the TCRdb call of TRBD2 cannot be checked. The V gene's germline CDR1 is KGHSH and CDR2 LQKENI. The CDR3 runs to 16 residues. CDR3 residues: CASSPQSSQAGGELFF.